A selection of T cell receptor beta chains follows, all from one sample in a study of neurological immune-mediated disorders. TCRdb processed the 5' RACE reads anew with MiXCR; each CDR3 protein has one entry. Among approximately 50,000 distinct CDR3 sequences listed, around 5.3% were seen once. Sequenced input: CD4+ T cells from blood. The receptor set was obtained from a woman younger than 35 with multiple sclerosis. CDR3s include the opening cysteine and the closing phenylalanine or tryptophan. The order of the fields is clone size, V gene, D gene, J gene, CDR3 protein, CDR3 DNA. A D gene is named only where the DNA matches it firmly. Rows give clone size only sometimes, using once, few, many, or a class for an expanded clone.

clone_size: .
v_call: TRBV4-3
d_call: .
j_call: TRBJ2-2
cdr3_aa: CASSQTVLPSGELFF
cdr3_nt: TGCGCCAGCAGCCAAACCGTCCTCCCGTCCGGGGAGCTGTTTTTT

clone_size: many
v_call: TRBV10-3
d_call: .
j_call: TRBJ2-2
cdr3_aa: CAISENIPGELFF
cdr3_nt: TGTGCCATCAGTGAAAATATTCCCGGGGAGCTGTTTTTT

clone_size: few
v_call: TRBV12-3/TRBV12-4
d_call: .
j_call: TRBJ1-1
cdr3_aa: CASSLGPGTEAFF
cdr3_nt: TGTGCCAGCAGTTTAGGTCCGGGGACTGAAGCTTTCTTT

clone_size: many
v_call: TRBV7-2
d_call: .
j_call: TRBJ1-4
cdr3_aa: CASSPGRGRGLTEKLFF
cdr3_nt: TGTGCCAGCAGCCCCGGGCGCGGTCGGGGGCTAACTGAAAAACTGTTTTTT

clone_size: .
v_call: TRBV18
d_call: .
j_call: TRBJ2-7
cdr3_aa: CASSPLGDAYEQYF
cdr3_nt: TGTGCCAGCTCACCATTGGGGGATGCCTACGAGCAGTACTTC

clone_size: many
v_call: TRBV6-2/TRBV6-3
d_call: .
j_call: TRBJ2-1
cdr3_aa: CASSYSGGEQFF
cdr3_nt: TGTGCCAGCAGTTACTCCGGGGGTGAGCAGTTCTTC

clone_size: many
v_call: TRBV11-3
d_call: .
j_call: TRBJ1-1
cdr3_aa: CASSLTQANTEAFF
cdr3_nt: TGTGCCAGCAGCTTAACTCAGGCGAACACTGAAGCTTTCTTT

clone_size: many
v_call: TRBV20-1
d_call: TRBD1
j_call: TRBJ1-1
cdr3_aa: CSARVGQAYLEAFF
cdr3_nt: TGCAGTGCTAGGGTAGGACAGGCGTACCTTGAAGCTTTCTTT

clone_size: many
v_call: TRBV7-9
d_call: TRBD2
j_call: TRBJ2-7
cdr3_aa: CASSLRSSGTYEQYF
cdr3_nt: TGTGCCAGCAGCTTAAGGTCTAGCGGAACCTACGAGCAGTACTTC

clone_size: many
v_call: TRBV12-3/TRBV12-4
d_call: .
j_call: TRBJ2-5
cdr3_aa: CASTNWVGQGQETQYF
cdr3_nt: TGTGCCAGCACCAATTGGGTTGGGCAGGGGCAAGAGACCCAGTACTTC

clone_size: many
v_call: TRBV20-1
d_call: .
j_call: TRBJ1-1
cdr3_aa: CSARVAGLNTEAFF
cdr3_nt: TGCAGTGCTAGAGTAGCGGGTTTGAACACTGAAGCTTTCTTT

clone_size: .
v_call: TRBV9
d_call: .
j_call: TRBJ2-1
cdr3_aa: CASSDRGGAYNEQFF
cdr3_nt: TGTGCCAGCAGCGATCGTGGAGGGGCATACAATGAGCAGTTCTTC

clone_size: many
v_call: TRBV15
d_call: TRBD2
j_call: TRBJ2-7
cdr3_aa: CATSRASQGPTSGGAAEQYF
cdr3_nt: TGTGCCACCAGTAGAGCTAGCCAGGGACCCACTAGCGGGGGGGCCGCCGAGCAGTACTTC

clone_size: many
v_call: TRBV20-1
d_call: .
j_call: TRBJ1-2
cdr3_aa: CSARDPAGSDYGYTF
cdr3_nt: TGCAGTGCTAGAGATCCCGCAGGGAGTGACTATGGCTACACCTTC

clone_size: many
v_call: TRBV20-1
d_call: .
j_call: TRBJ1-5
cdr3_aa: CSARVGGAGQPQHF
cdr3_nt: TGCAGTGCTAGGGTGGGGGGCGCCGGTCAGCCCCAGCATTTT

clone_size: .
v_call: TRBV20-1
d_call: TRBD1
j_call: TRBJ2-7
cdr3_aa: CSAITGGTYEQYF
cdr3_nt: TGCAGTGCTATTACAGGGGGGACCTACGAGCAGTACTTC

clone_size: many
v_call: TRBV29-1
d_call: TRBD1
j_call: TRBJ2-3
cdr3_aa: CSVDSGTGRRADTQYF
cdr3_nt: TGCAGCGTTGATTCCGGGACAGGGAGAAGAGCAGATACGCAGTATTTT

clone_size: many
v_call: TRBV20-1
d_call: TRBD2
j_call: TRBJ2-3
cdr3_aa: CSARGGSSGIPRTDTQYF
cdr3_nt: TGCAGTGCTAGAGGCGGGTCTAGCGGGATCCCCCGCACAGATACGCAGTATTTT

clone_size: many
v_call: TRBV20-1
d_call: .
j_call: TRBJ1-2
cdr3_aa: CSATVNYGYTF
cdr3_nt: TGCAGTGCGACAGTAAACTATGGCTACACCTTC

clone_size: .
v_call: TRBV4-3
d_call: .
j_call: TRBJ2-1
cdr3_aa: CASSQVFTSKDEQFF
cdr3_nt: TGCGCCAGCAGCCAAGTGTTTACTAGCAAGGATGAGCAGTTCTTC

clone_size: .
v_call: TRBV20-1
d_call: TRBD2
j_call: TRBJ2-3
cdr3_aa: CSARLRTREGDTQYF
cdr3_nt: TGCAGTGCTCGTCTACGGACTAGAGAAGGGGATACGCAGTATTTT

clone_size: many
v_call: TRBV5-1
d_call: .
j_call: TRBJ1-1
cdr3_aa: CASSLGGVRVTEAFF
cdr3_nt: TGCGCCAGCAGCTTGGGGGGGGTAAGGGTGACTGAAGCTTTCTTT

clone_size: .
v_call: TRBV29-1
d_call: .
j_call: TRBJ2-2
cdr3_aa: CSVDRGSNTGELFF
cdr3_nt: TGCAGCGTTGATCGGGGGAGCAACACCGGGGAGCTGTTTTTT

clone_size: few
v_call: TRBV19
d_call: .
j_call: TRBJ1-5
cdr3_aa: CASSPTAMNQPQHF
cdr3_nt: TGTGCCAGTAGTCCCACGGCCATGAATCAGCCCCAGCATTTT

clone_size: many
v_call: TRBV6-2/TRBV6-3
d_call: .
j_call: TRBJ1-1
cdr3_aa: CASSRHGGDYGTEAFF
cdr3_nt: TGTGCCAGCAGCCGCCATGGGGGGGACTACGGCACTGAAGCTTTCTTT

clone_size: many
v_call: TRBV10-2
d_call: .
j_call: TRBJ1-5
cdr3_aa: CASSRDSRNQPQHF
cdr3_nt: TGCGCCAGCAGTAGGGACTCACGCAATCAGCCCCAGCATTTT

clone_size: many
v_call: TRBV18
d_call: .
j_call: TRBJ1-1
cdr3_aa: CASSPASKNTEAFF
cdr3_nt: TGTGCCAGCTCACCAGCCAGTAAAAACACTGAAGCTTTCTTT

clone_size: many
v_call: TRBV5-1
d_call: TRBD2
j_call: TRBJ2-7
cdr3_aa: CASSFSGELSYEQYF
cdr3_nt: TGCGCCAGCAGCTTTAGCGGGGAGCTCTCCTACGAGCAGTACTTC

clone_size: many
v_call: TRBV5-1
d_call: TRBD1
j_call: TRBJ1-3
cdr3_aa: CASSYGGQSGNTIYF
cdr3_nt: TGCGCCAGCAGCTACGGGGGACAGAGTGGAAACACCATATATTTT

clone_size: many
v_call: TRBV12-3/TRBV12-4
d_call: .
j_call: TRBJ1-2
cdr3_aa: CASSLDRDIYGYTF
cdr3_nt: TGTGCCAGCAGTTTAGACCGGGACATCTATGGCTACACCTTC

clone_size: .
v_call: TRBV7-2
d_call: .
j_call: TRBJ2-1
cdr3_aa: CASSLITYNEQFF
cdr3_nt: TGTGCCAGCAGCTTAATAACTTACAATGAGCAGTTCTTC

clone_size: many
v_call: TRBV20-1
d_call: .
j_call: TRBJ1-2
cdr3_aa: CSAQGGNGYTF
cdr3_nt: TGCAGTGCCCAAGGGGGGAATGGCTACACCTTC

clone_size: many
v_call: TRBV20-1
d_call: .
j_call: TRBJ2-7
cdr3_aa: CSARDSGGEPYEQYF
cdr3_nt: TGCAGTGCTAGAGATAGCGGAGGGGAGCCCTACGAGCAGTACTTC

clone_size: many
v_call: TRBV20-1
d_call: .
j_call: TRBJ2-1
cdr3_aa: CSARKVPRTESSYNEQFF
cdr3_nt: TGCAGTGCTAGAAAGGTTCCGCGGACGGAGAGCTCCTACAATGAGCAGTTCTTC

clone_size: .
v_call: TRBV7-2
d_call: .
j_call: TRBJ2-5
cdr3_aa: CASSLVGSGPSAEETQYF
cdr3_nt: TGTGCCAGCAGCTTAGTTGGTAGTGGGCCTAGCGCGGAAGAGACCCAGTACTTC

clone_size: .
v_call: TRBV20-1
d_call: TRBD1
j_call: TRBJ2-1
cdr3_aa: CSAIRDRGGSEQFF
cdr3_nt: TGCAGTGCTATCCGGGACAGGGGTGGCAGTGAGCAGTTCTTC

clone_size: many
v_call: TRBV3-1
d_call: TRBD1
j_call: TRBJ1-1
cdr3_aa: CASSQGDRDGGEAFF
cdr3_nt: TGTGCCAGCAGCCAAGGGGACAGGGATGGGGGTGAAGCTTTCTTT

clone_size: many
v_call: TRBV30
d_call: TRBD1
j_call: TRBJ1-3
cdr3_aa: CAWRPGQIHLSGNTIYF
cdr3_nt: TGTGCCTGGAGACCGGGACAGATTCACTTATCTGGAAACACCATATATTTT

clone_size: many
v_call: TRBV6-5
d_call: .
j_call: TRBJ2-3
cdr3_aa: CASSYWGSRSSYVSTDTQYF
cdr3_nt: TGTGCCAGCAGTTACTGGGGGAGCAGGTCTTCCTACGTTAGCACAGATACGCAGTATTTT

clone_size: many
v_call: TRBV20-1
d_call: TRBD1
j_call: TRBJ2-1
cdr3_aa: CSARETNRGKRNEQFF
cdr3_nt: TGCAGTGCTAGAGAAACCAACAGGGGGAAGAGGAATGAGCAGTTCTTC

clone_size: many
v_call: TRBV12-3/TRBV12-4
d_call: TRBD2
j_call: TRBJ2-2
cdr3_aa: CASSLSGGRANTGELFF
cdr3_nt: TGTGCCAGCAGCCTTAGCGGGGGCCGGGCGAACACCGGGGAGCTGTTTTTT

clone_size: many
v_call: TRBV7-2
d_call: .
j_call: TRBJ2-4
cdr3_aa: CASSDYDIQYF
cdr3_nt: TGTGCCAGCAGCGACTACGACATTCAGTACTTC

clone_size: many
v_call: TRBV7-6
d_call: TRBD1
j_call: TRBJ2-1
cdr3_aa: CASSKRQGLIPGLLQFF
cdr3_nt: TGTGCCAGCAGCAAAAGACAGGGATTAATCCCCGGGTTACTGCAGTTCTTC

clone_size: many
v_call: TRBV20-1
d_call: TRBD2
j_call: TRBJ2-2
cdr3_aa: CSARPRFGSGSVGDTGELFF
cdr3_nt: TGCAGTGCTAGACCTAGGTTTGGTAGCGGGAGCGTAGGGGACACCGGGGAGCTGTTTTTT

clone_size: few
v_call: TRBV7-2
d_call: TRBD1
j_call: TRBJ1-1
cdr3_aa: CASSFKEGAEAFF
cdr3_nt: TGTGCCAGCAGCTTTAAGGAGGGGGCCGAAGCTTTCTTT

clone_size: many
v_call: TRBV7-8
d_call: .
j_call: TRBJ1-1
cdr3_aa: CASSLVMGGAGGSTEAFF
cdr3_nt: TGTGCCAGCAGCTTAGTGATGGGGGGCGCGGGTGGTAGCACTGAAGCTTTCTTT

clone_size: many
v_call: TRBV12-3/TRBV12-4
d_call: .
j_call: TRBJ1-4
cdr3_aa: CASSAYRTDRNLEKLFF
cdr3_nt: TGTGCCAGCAGTGCCTACCGAACTGACAGGAATCTTGAAAAACTGTTTTTT

clone_size: many
v_call: TRBV27
d_call: .
j_call: TRBJ2-1
cdr3_aa: CASSLTSELYNEQFF
cdr3_nt: TGTGCCAGCAGTTTAACCAGCGAACTCTACAATGAGCAGTTCTTC

clone_size: many
v_call: TRBV3-1
d_call: TRBD2
j_call: TRBJ2-3
cdr3_aa: CASSQTGGRLDTQYF
cdr3_nt: TGTGCCAGCAGCCAGACGGGGGGGCGGTTGGATACGCAGTATTTT

clone_size: many
v_call: TRBV5-1
d_call: TRBD1
j_call: TRBJ1-4
cdr3_aa: CASSLARGQWEKLFF
cdr3_nt: TGCGCCAGCAGCTTGGCCCGGGGACAGTGGGAAAAACTGTTTTTT

clone_size: .
v_call: TRBV7-8
d_call: .
j_call: TRBJ1-1
cdr3_aa: CASSLAGQRNTEVFF
cdr3_nt: TGTGCCAGCAGCTTAGCTGGACAGAGGAACACTGAGGTTTTCTTT

clone_size: many
v_call: TRBV7-2
d_call: .
j_call: TRBJ2-7
cdr3_aa: CASSLAPGPRSYEQYF
cdr3_nt: TGTGCCAGCAGCTTAGCCCCGGGGCCGCGGAGCTACGAGCAGTACTTC